Listed here are 21 T cell receptor beta chains from one sample, sequenced in a study of radiation and T cells in renal cell carcinoma. Assay: immunoSEQ multiplex PCR; the TCRdb copy retains only in-frame clones and omits some. The sample gives some 150,000 clones, over 80% of which show up once; 10% to 15% is in the top ten. Time point in this sample: blood 2 weeks post-SBRT. This sample's treatment: 15 Gy SBRT to primary tumor, nephrectomy 4 weeks later. The sequencing here drew on blood, taken from a patient whose treatment included radiotherapy and nephrectomy. The receptors here all came from a woman between 50 and 59 years old with renal cell carcinoma.

The chain carries TRBV5-1 and TRBJ2-5, with 12 bases matching TRBD2. The CDR3 is 16 residues long. The V gene's germline CDR1 is SGHRS and CDR2 YFSETQ. Trimming removed 3 bases from V and 3 bases from J; junction bases left unmatched: 6. The chain's CDR3 is CASSYERLAGEETQYF. As DNA, the CDR3 is TGCGCCAGCAGCTACGAGAGACTAGCGGGGGAAGAGACCCAGTACTTC.

Worth noting for this clone: Distinct nucleotide sequences in the sample also encode this CDR3. The rearrangement joins TRBV5-1 to TRBJ1-1, with a weak D call TRBD1 (6 bases). With 2 bases removed from V and 0 bases from J, the gap between germline ends came to 8 bases. This CDR3 has 14 residues. Germline loops: CDR1 SGHRS, CDR2 YFSETQ. CDR3 sequence: CASSLGGMNTEAFF. CDR3 DNA: TGCGCCAGCAGCTTAGGGGGAATGAACACTGAAGCTTTCTTT. The variable domain in full, with the rest retrieved from reference TRBV5-1 and TRBJ1-1, is KAGVTQTPRYLIKTRGQQVTLSCSPISGHRSVSWYQQTPGQGLQFLFEYFSETQRNKGNFPGRFSGRQFSNSRSEMNVSTLELGDSALYLCASSLGGMNTEAFFGQGTRLTVV.

This chain joins TRBV6-1 and TRBJ2-3; TRBD2 agrees at 7 bases. The CDR3 has 14 amino acids. Trimming removed 7 bases from V and 0 bases from J; junction bases left unmatched: 4. Germline CDR1 reads MNHNS; CDR2 reads SASEGT. CDR3 residues: CASILAESTDTQYF. The CDR3 DNA reads as TGTGCCAGCATTCTAGCGGAGAGCACAGATACGCAGTATTTT.

Here the CDR3 DNA reads TGTGCCAGCACCGTTGGGGGGGGCGATACGCAGTATTTT. Its translation is CASTVGGGDTQYF. The chain uses TRBV9 and TRBJ2-3, with D possibly matching TRBD2 (7 bases). The CDR3 has 13 amino acids. V lost 6 bases and J lost 6, with 14 bases in between. CDR1 SGDLS and CDR2 YYNGEE come from the germline V gene.

The CDR3 loop is CASRPGTGESSYEQYF. CDR3 nucleotides: TGTGCCAGCAGACCCGGGACAGGGGAAAGCTCCTACGAGCAGTACTTC. V and J are TRBV27 and TRBJ2-7, with 10 positions matching TRBD1. With 6 bases clipped from V and 0 bases from J, the junction kept 8 bases outside the gene matches. CDR3 length: 16 residues. CDR1 and CDR2 from the germline V gene are MNHEY and SMNVEV (reference sequence).

V usage is TRBV6-5 and J usage is TRBJ1-1; no firm D call. Looked up from germline, CDR1 is MNHEY and CDR2 is SVGAGI. The CDR3 has 16 residues. The V end lost 2 bases, the J end lost 0 bases, and 13 bases lay between the germline ends. Written as DNA, the CDR3 is TGTGCCAGCAGTTACGATCCGACGAAGATGAACACTGAAGCTTTCTTT. It specifies CASSYDPTKMNTEAFF.

This chain uses TRBV5-1 with TRBJ1-1, with 7 bases that match TRBD1. The CDR3 covers 13 residues. Per the germline V gene, CDR1 is SGHRS and CDR2 is YFSETQ. With 3 bases clipped from V and 5 bases from J, the junction kept 4 bases outside the gene matches. The CDR3 loop is CASSSLQGTEAFF. Here the CDR3 DNA reads TGCGCCAGCAGCTCATTACAGGGGACTGAAGCTTTCTTT.

The chain joins TRBV29-1 to TRBJ1-3; D call uncertain. The V end was cut by 6 bases, the J end by 0 bases, with 9 bases between. The length of the CDR3 is 13 residues. Germline-derived CDR1 and CDR2 are SQVTM and ANQGSEA. CDR3 sequence reads: CSVSSYSGNTIYF. In DNA, the CDR3 is TGCAGCGTCTCCTCCTACTCTGGAAACACCATATATTTT. Full variable domain (rest looked up from reference TRBV29-1 and TRBJ1-3): SAVISQKPSRDICQRGTSLTIQCQVDSQVTMMFWYRQQPGQSLTLIATANQGSEATYESGFVIDKFPISRPNLTFSTLTVSNMSPEDSSIYLCSVSSYSGNTIYFGEGSWLTVV.

The chain has TRBV6-5 and TRBJ1-2, with a tentative D call TRBD1 (6 bases). Germline CDR1 and CDR2: MNHEY and SVGAGI. Trimming pared 7 bases from V and 0 bases from J, leaving 9 bases between. The CDR3 runs 13 residues. The CDR3 DNA follows: TGTGCCAGCACCGGGACACCTAACTATGGCTACACCTTC. Its translation: CASTGTPNYGYTF.

This chain uses TRBV9 with TRBJ2-2; TRBD1 is a possible D gene (5 bases). The length of the CDR3 is 19 residues. V lost 0 bases and J lost 4, with 22 bases in between. Germline lookup yields CDR1 SGDLS and CDR2 YYNGEE. The CDR3, as DNA: TGTGCCAGCAGCGTAGCTACCAGGGTTAATTACGTGGGCACCGGGGAGCTGTTTTTT. Translating gives CASSVATRVNYVGTGELFF.

This chain joins TRBV2 and TRBJ1-1; D perhaps matches TRBD1 (6 bases). V gave up 9 bases and J gave up 7 bases, with 18 bases separating them. The CDR3 is made up of 13 amino acids. Looked up from germline, CDR1 is SNHLY and CDR2 is FYNNEI. CDR3 loop: CASHRGGAGEAFF. DNA for the CDR3: TGTGCCAGTCACAGAGGGGGGGCGGGTGAAGCTTTCTTT.

This chain joins TRBV29-1 and TRBJ1-1; 10 nucleotides agree with TRBD1. CDR1 and CDR2 (germline): SQVTM, ANQGSEA. V trimming: 5 bases; J trimming: 7 bases; junction bases outside the gene matches: 7. This CDR3 is built from 13 residues. The CDR3 DNA reads TGCAGCGTTCGGACAGGGGGAATTGGTGAAGCTTTCTTT. The encoded protein is CSVRTGGIGEAFF. The full variable domain, its missing parts supplied by reference TRBV29-1 and TRBJ1-1, is SAVISQKPSRDICQRGTSLTIQCQVDSQVTMMFWYRQQPGQSLTLIATANQGSEATYESGFVIDKFPISRPNLTFSTLTVSNMSPEDSSIYLCSVRTGGIGEAFFGQGTRLTVV.

CDR3: CASSLGLSFNEQFF. CDR3 bases: TGTGCCAGCAGCTTGGGACTATCGTTCAATGAGCAGTTCTTC. The rearrangement links TRBV7-2 to TRBJ2-1; 7 bases map to TRBD2. J gave up 6 bases and V 3 bases, and 5 bases lay outside the gene matches. Germline assignment: CDR1 SGHTA and CDR2 FQGNSA. The CDR3 is 14 residues long.

The chain carries TRBV9 and TRBJ1-1, with D perhaps TRBD1 (5 bases). CDR3 size: 14 residues. Germline V lookup: CDR1 SGDLS, CDR2 YYNGEE. The V and J ends lost 0 bases and 3 bases respectively, with 9 bases between them. The CDR3 DNA reads as TGTGCCAGCAGCGTAGAAGGCAGGGACACTGAAGCTTTCTTT. This gives the protein CASSVEGRDTEAFF.

V gene TRBV15 combines with J gene TRBJ2-7; D remains ambiguous. The germline V gene has CDR1 LNHNV and CDR2 YYDKDF (reference sequence). The CDR3 loop spans 14 amino acids. V was cut by 0 bases and J by 2 bases, with 8 bases left in between. CDR3: CATSREVSAYEQYF. The CDR3 DNA reads as TGTGCCACCAGCAGAGAGGTATCGGCCTACGAGCAGTACTTC. Using reference TRBV15 and TRBJ2-7 for the parts outside the CDR3, the full variable domain is DAMVIQNPRYQVTQFGKPVTLSCSQTLNHNVMYWYQQKSSQAPKLLFHYYDKDFNNEADTPDNFQSRRPNTSFCFLDIRSPGLGDTAMYLCATSREVSAYEQYFGPGTRLTVT.

The chain is built from TRBV2 and TRBJ1-4; D is unresolved. This CDR3 spans 16 amino acids. V was shortened by 2 bases and J by 4 bases, with 14 bases between the two germline ends. Germline CDR1 is SNHLY and CDR2 is FYNNEI. The CDR3 nucleotides are TGTGCCAGCAGTGAATATGGCAGTCGCCTTAATGAAAAACTGTTTTTT. This translates into CASSEYGSRLNEKLFF.

The rearrangement joins TRBV5-1 to TRBJ2-5, with 8 bases identical to TRBD2. Germline V CDR1 and CDR2: SGHRS, YFSETQ. The CDR3 contains 16 residues. J was trimmed by 1 base and V by 0 bases; bases with no gene match: 5. CDR3 residues: CASSLVLAGSQETQYF. The CDR3 DNA reads TGCGCCAGCAGCTTGGTCCTAGCGGGCTCCCAAGAGACCCAGTACTTC.

The rearrangement joins TRBV7-9 to TRBJ1-2; 8 positions match TRBD1. Germline CDR1 is SEHNR and CDR2 is FQNEAQ (reference sequence). This CDR3 has 12 residues. V trimming: 3 bases; J trimming: 8 bases; junction bases outside the gene matches: 2. The CDR3 DNA is TGTGCCAGCAGCTTGACAGGGGACGGCTACACCTTC. Translating gives CASSLTGDGYTF.

The chain employs TRBV5-1 and TRBJ1-2; a possible D gene is TRBD1 (6 bases). Germline-derived CDR1 and CDR2 are SGHRS and YFSETQ. Trimming pared 1 base from V and 5 bases from J, leaving 18 bases between. CDR3 length: 16 residues. CDR3 sequence (DNA): TGCGCCAGCAGCTTGATCAGCCAGGGGATGGGTTATGGCTACACCTTC. This gives the protein CASSLISQGMGYGYTF. Filled out from reference TRBV5-1 and TRBJ1-2, the complete variable domain reads KAGVTQTPRYLIKTRGQQVTLSCSPISGHRSVSWYQQTPGQGLQFLFEYFSETQRNKGNFPGRFSGRQFSNSRSEMNVSTLELGDSALYLCASSLISQGMGYGYTFGSGTRLTVV.

This chain links TRBV11-2 with TRBJ1-6; TRBD1 matches 8 bases. The J segment lost 7 bases and the V segment lost 3 bases, leaving 14 bases of the junction unmatched. Germline CDR1 is SGHAT and CDR2 is FQNNGV. There are 18 residues in the CDR3. As DNA, the CDR3 is TGTGCCAGCAGCTTTACTCCTCTTGGACAGGGTAGCAATTCACCCCTCCACTTT. It yields the protein CASSFTPLGQGSNSPLHF.

This sequence joins TRBV6-6 and TRBJ1-1, with D unresolved. Germline loops: CDR1 MNHNY, CDR2 SVGAGI (reference sequence). Trimming cost V 4 bases and J 8 bases, with 11 bases left between them. CDR3 length: 12 amino acids. The CDR3 DNA follows: TGTGCCAGCAGTTCCGGATGGACCGAAGCTTTCTTT. It yields the protein CASSSGWTEAFF.